This T cell receptor (beta chain) was profiled in a study of T cells expressing NK-cell markers (TCRdb year 2020). With regard to the full study: In sorted CD3+CD56+NKG2C+, CD3+CD56+NKG2C- and CD3+CD56-NKG2C+ T-cell subsets from 7 to 9 donors, TCR beta-chain repertoires were profiled. Among the eight sequenced donors, only one was HCMV-seronegative, while the other seven were HCMV-seropositive. Libraries were sequenced as 2 x 150 bp reads on Illumina HiSeq 2000/2500, MiSeq or NextSeq. The study sequenced eight donors, all healthy volunteers chosen at random: three men and five women.

General study outcomes and caveats: Whether the expanded NKG2C-expressing T cell clones were specific for HCMV antigens remained unclear. In five to seven donors, the dominant CD3+CD56+NKG2C+ clonotypes were found to rank among the top 10 CD8+ clonotypes and to make up about 1.0-8% of CD8+ T cells. Those dominant clonotypes were again the most abundant among CD3+CD56-NKG2C+ cells in a handful of donors, at about 25-60.1%.

This sample was sequenced with an Illumina HiSeq 2000. TCR beta cDNA libraries were prepared using 5'RACE template switching, which introduced a universal primer site and unique molecular identifiers. Synthesis of cDNA was primed from the TCR beta constant segment and was followed by two consecutive PCR amplification steps. The paper's processing steps were these. MIGEC was used to demultiplex reads and group the reads by UMI, and MiTCR was used to assemble and quantify clonotypes. To exclude erroneous sequences, any TCR cDNA sequence not supported by at least two reads was discarded. Downstream repertoire analysis used the tcR package, and clonotypes were matched across fractions by CDR3 nucleotide sequence plus V segment. VDJmatch was used to annotate antigen specificity against VDJdb, with one amino acid substitution allowed in CDR3. TCRdb reprocessed the reads and assigns one entry to each CDR3 protein sequence, leaving out DNA. These V and J calls derive from TCRdb rather than the authors' analysis. The sample table on file contains a few hundred thousand distinct CDR3 sequences. Around 0.4% of the sample is held by the ten biggest clonotypes.

To determine HCMV serostatus, a commercial ELISA kit was used to detect HCMV-specific IgG in serum. Peripheral blood mononuclear cells were isolated from blood by Ficoll density gradient centrifugation. As regards this clonotype: No cognate antigen has been identified for it.

In the germline V gene, CDR1 corresponds to KGHSH and CDR2 to LQKENI. The CDR3 goes from the cysteine to the phenylalanine over 12 residues. The nucleotide record is missing. The sequenced sample consisted of blood T cells: a sorted CD56 or NKG2C T cell subset, CD4+ or CD8+ T cells, or bulk PBMC T cells (not recorded which). This sequence was found in a man aged 18-30 years in good health. Donor details come from another sample of the same person, matched by shared clones. The chain was built from TRBV18 and TRBJ2-5. The encoded CDR3 is CASSVKQETQYF.